In its sample, the clone carrying this T cell receptor (beta chain) was seen once. Its antigen remains unidentified. The sample belongs to a study of T cell responses to AZD1222 COVID-19 vaccine. Method: immunoSEQ multiplex PCR; TCRdb's copy keeps in-frame clones and lacks some. This table has 150,000 to 200,000 clones, about 92% appearing once. Overall study findings and caveats: Spike-wide vaccine-associated CD4 TCRs dominated at 160-218 and 743-854. Once two AZD1222 doses were given, Spike-specific TCR breadth and depth went up. Females made up more of the donors, who were largely white British, and clonal diversity may have come out too low.

Trimming pared 0 bases from V and 0 bases from J, leaving 6 bases between. CDR3 size: 15 residues. Looked up from germline, CDR1 is LGHNA and CDR2 is YSLEER. The V call is TRBV4-3, the J call TRBJ1-3; D not certain. The sample in question was peripheral blood, obtained 28 days after the second AZD1222 dose. The clonotype was recovered from an adult who received the AZD1222 COVID-19 vaccine. The CDR3: CASSQEAASGNTIYF. CDR3 nucleotide sequence: TGCGCCAGCAGCCAAGAAGCTGCCTCTGGAAACACCATATATTTT.